Sequencing of this T cell receptor beta chain was carried out in a study of blood T cells in healthy people across ages (dated by TCRdb to between 2014 and 2016). Study-level background: In model experiments, template switching captured roughly one uniquely barcoded TCR beta cDNA molecule for every two T cells. Two additional independent replicas of 1 million unique cDNA reads from the same blood draw were analyzed for two donors (one aged 18 to 29 and one aged 80 or older). To avoid experimental bias, donors of different ages were distributed randomly across sequencing lanes. To track age-related changes in TCR beta repertoire diversity, the study relied on deep sequencing normalized with unique cDNA molecular identifiers. The donors were split into four age groups: young (average around 16 years), middle-aged (nearly 40), aged (more than 55) and long-lived (roughly 80). General conclusions and limits of the study: As age increased, observed TCR beta diversity per million T cells dropped in a roughly linear way, and a significant reduction was already evident by age about 36. Because the CMV infection status of the donors was unknown, age-related changes in expanded clonotypes may potentially have been confounded. Compared with the aged group, more naive CD4+ T cells, fewer expanded clones and increased TCR diversity were shown by the long-lived group, suggesting age selection. Conclusive comparison of naive and antigen-experienced compartments was prevented by the profiling of bulk unsorted PBMCs. Total diversity estimates from one million sequenced T cells were considered lower bounds and underestimates. Observed TCR beta diversity correlated strongly with the percentage of naive T cells measured by flow cytometry.

This clonotype appeared many times. The clone's antigen remains unknown. Base quality data are lacking; no much larger clone is found one base away. Donors were about 36 systemically healthy Caucasian individuals from Russia aged roughly 6 to 95 years. Each donor gave about 9.7 milliliters of peripheral blood, drawn into EDTA-treated Vacutainer tubes. Ficoll-Paque density-gradient centrifugation was used to isolate PBMCs, with at least 6 million per sample. Total RNA was extracted from PBMCs with Trizol reagent, with at least 5 micrograms obtained per sample. For every donor, flow cytometry on a PBMC aliquot measured the percentage of naive CD45RAhigh/CD27high T cells. Library generation was performed with 5' RACE. TCRdb lists the instrument as Illumina HiSeq 2500. A second roughly 7 to 11 cycle PCR used a sample-barcoded 5' primer and a J-beta primer mix. Each TCR beta cDNA molecule received a unique molecular identifier from a template-switch 5' adaptor carrying 12 random nucleotides. Each sample yielded at least 2.5 million CDR3-containing paired-end reads. The Mint cDNA synthesis kit, primed by a TRBC-specific oligonucleotide, was used to synthesize first-strand cDNA from all RNA. Following uracil-DNA glycosylase treatment, a first 18-cycle PCR with universal primers M1SS and BC2_uni_R was performed on all cDNA. The published analysis was carried out like this. For normalization, 1 million high-quality reads were randomly selected from each sample, with every read carrying a distinct molecular identifier. Instead of being binned into consensus sequences, reads that shared molecular identifiers were thrown out. CDR3 identification, clonotype clustering and error correction used MiTCR with a Q25 quality threshold and the strictest error-elimination algorithm. Lower-bound total TCR beta diversity was estimated with a nonparametric unseen species model using Euler transformation. TCRdb applied fastp at Q25 and MiXCR to the public reads, then kept only in-frame beta chains. All rows with the same CDR3 protein become a single entry with the most common DNA and genes. The V and J calls reflect TCRdb's pipeline rather than the authors' work. The sample table lists 650,000 to 700,000 distinct CDR3 sequences, 52% of them with a count of one. About 13% of the sample belongs to the ten largest clones.

This receptor was taken from an elderly woman in good health. Sequencing used blood.

Here the CDR3 is given as CASSLFVTSGNEYNEQFF. The DNA sequence is as follows: TGTGCCAGCAGTTTATTCGTCACTAGCGGGAATGAATACAATGAGCAGTTCTTC. This chain is built from TRBV12-3 or TRBV12-4 and TRBJ2-1, and 10 junction bases match TRBD2. Its CDR3 holds 18 amino acids, cysteine through phenylalanine. Only the CDR3 DNA is retained, 54 bases long and in frame from the first base. V is pruned by 2 bases and J by 4 bases, leaving 11 bases of the junction without a gene match.